The next 19 T cell receptor beta chains were all read from a single sample in a study of cytomegalovirus exposure and HLA in healthy donors (dated by TCRdb to 2016 to 2017). Preparation of the library involved the immunoSEQ multiplex PCR assay. A mixture of 60 forward primers for TCR Vbeta segments and 13 reverse primers for TCR Jbeta segments was used in the multiplex PCR. TCRdb limited this immuneACCESS table to in-frame rearrangements with V and J called. A share of clones is missing; checked studies link under half to unresolved V genes, and the rest is unexplained. This sample has about 130,000 clones in its table, and around 74% of those were observed once. More than 6% of the sample is held by the ten biggest clonotypes. The sequencing sample was made of PBMCs. The receptor set was obtained from a middle-aged man in good health and CMV-seropositive.

This clone has just one count. The rearrangement links TRBV5-4 to TRBJ2-5; TRBD1 might be the D (6 bases). The V gene lost 4 bases and the J gene lost 7 bases, with 20 bases spanning the gap. Germline lookup yields CDR1 SGHNT and CDR2 YYREEE (reference sequence). The CDR3 consists of 15 residues. The CDR3: CASSLARGLSVTQYF. In nucleotides, the CDR3 is TGTGCCAGCAGCCTGGCCAGGGGCCTTAGTGTGACCCAGTACTTC.

The chain recombines TRBV10-3 with TRBJ2-3; 10 nucleotides line up with TRBD2. Germline CDR1 reads ENHRY; CDR2 reads SYGVKD. Unmatched junction bases numbered 8, after V lost 5 bases and J lost 3 bases. This CDR3 has 16 amino acids. The CDR3 loop reads CAISKAPGLATDTQYF. CDR3 in DNA: TGTGCCATCAGTAAGGCACCGGGACTAGCGACAGATACGCAGTATTTT.

The genes are TRBV6-5 and TRBJ2-1; D perhaps matches TRBD1 (6 bases). Trimming took 6 bases from V and 5 from J, leaving 14 bases between them. This CDR3 contains 14 residues. Germline values: CDR1 MNHEY, CDR2 SVGAGI. Here the CDR3 reads CASRIQGHHNEQFF. CDR3 nucleotide sequence: TGTGCCAGCAGAATCCAGGGGCACCACAATGAGCAGTTCTTC.

V is TRBV6-5 and J is TRBJ1-5; 10 bases line up with TRBD1. The junction had 4 bases not matched to a gene; V was cut back by 2 bases and J by 3 bases. The CDR3 runs to 16 residues. The V gene's germline CDR1 is MNHEY and CDR2 SVGAGI. The CDR3 DNA reads TGTGCCAGCAGTTACGCCGGGACAGGGGTCAATCAGCCCCAGCATTTT. Translation: CASSYAGTGVNQPQHF.

There are a few counts of this clone. This chain connects TRBV7-8 to TRBJ2-2; 8 nucleotides line up with TRBD1. The length of the CDR3 is 15 residues. Trimming cost V 6 bases and J 5 bases; bases outside gene matches: 8. The V gene's germline CDR1 is SGHVS and CDR2 FQNEAQ. The CDR3: CASRRAGGVTGELFF. In DNA form, the CDR3 reads TGTGCCAGCAGAAGGGCAGGGGGCGTTACCGGGGAGCTGTTTTTT.

V is TRBV19 and J is TRBJ2-7, with D maybe TRBD2 (6 bases). The ends were cut back, 3 bases at V and 0 bases at J, with 12 bases in the middle. The germline gives CDR1 LNHDA, CDR2 SQIVND (reference sequence). CDR3 size: 15 residues. The CDR3 here is CASSMGGRHSYEQYF. The CDR3, as DNA: TGTGCCAGTAGTATGGGGGGACGGCACTCCTACGAGCAGTACTTC.

As regards this clone: An end of the junction does not agree with germline; a read error may underlie this. V usage is TRBV2 and J usage is TRBJ1-3; 8 nucleotides line up with TRBD1. Looked up from germline, CDR1 is SNHLY and CDR2 is FYNNEI. The CDR3 length is 15 residues. The CDR3, as DNA: TGTGCCAGCGGTGAGACAGGGGTCTCTGGAAACACCATATATTTT. The encoded protein is CASGETGVSGNTIYF. The full variable domain, completed using reference TRBV2 and TRBJ1-3, is EPEVTQTPSHQVTQMGQEVILRCVPISNHLYFYWYRQILGQKVEFLVSFYNNEISEKSEIFDDQFSVERPDGSNFTLKIRSTKLEDSAMYFCASGETGVSGNTIYFGEGSWLTVV.

The chain has TRBV27 and TRBJ1-2; D call uncertain. Germline CDR1 reads MNHEY; CDR2 reads SMNVEV (reference sequence). V was shortened by 2 bases and J by 2 bases, with 12 bases between the two germline ends. The CDR3 runs to 15 residues. In DNA form, the CDR3 reads TGTGCCAGCAGTTTACTTTCAGGTCCGAACTATGGCTACACCTTC. It yields the protein CASSLLSGPNYGYTF.

V gene TRBV7-5 combines with J gene TRBJ2-3; the table's D call of TRBD1 was not tested on the DNA. TRBV7-5 is a documented pseudogene. The CDR3 runs to 16 residues. The chain's CDR3 is CVRSYYRQGGEDTQYF. For the CDR3, the DNA is TGTGTCAGAAGCTATTATCGACAGGGAGGAGAAGATACGCAGTATTTT.

V is TRBV28 and J is TRBJ2-7; no clear D gene. The CDR3 covers 14 residues. From germline, CDR1 is MDHEN and CDR2 SYDVKM. Trimming stripped 6 bases from V and 3 bases from J, with 15 bases between. In DNA, the CDR3 is TGTGCCAGCAGCCCGTTCAGTTATGGCTACGAGCAGTACTTC. Residues: CASSPFSYGYEQYF. Full variable domain (outside the CDR3, taken from reference TRBV28 and TRBJ2-7): DVKVTQSSRYLVKRTGEKVFLECVQDMDHENMFWYRQDPGLGLRLIYFSYDVKMKEKGDIPEGYSVSREKKERFSLILESASTNQTSMYLCASSPFSYGYEQYFGPGTRLTVT.

The chain links TRBV21-1 to TRBJ2-7; TRBD1 is the table's D call, not checked against the DNA. TRBV21-1 is a documented pseudogene. This CDR3 is 19 amino acids long. CDR3 sequence (DNA): TGTGCCAGCAGCCAACAGGGATTCTCTCTCCGGGGAGTCCCTTACGAGCAGTACTTC. Amino acid sequence: CASSQQGFSLRGVPYEQYF.

This clone was counted once. The rearrangement joins TRBV5-4 to TRBJ2-7; the match to TRBD2 covers 10 bases. V lost 1 base, J lost 7 bases, and 11 bases stayed unmatched. The CDR3 totals 16 residues. Germline V lookup: CDR1 SGHNT, CDR2 YYREEE (reference sequence). CDR3 amino acids: CASSLPVAGGLVEQYF. The CDR3 nucleotides are TGTGCCAGCAGCTTGCCGGTAGCGGGGGGCCTGGTGGAGCAGTACTTC.

The rearrangement joins TRBV19 to TRBJ2-1, with TRBD2 matching 7 bases. Germline values: CDR1 LNHDA, CDR2 SQIVND (reference sequence). CDR3 size: 14 residues. V lost 3 bases to trimming and J lost 10 bases; unmatched junction nucleotides: 9. The CDR3 nucleotides are TGTGCCAGTAGTATTGCGGGAGCGATCGGAGAGCAGTTCTTC. As protein: CASSIAGAIGEQFF.

This clone was seen a single time. The chain combines TRBV9 with TRBJ2-3; 7 bases line up with TRBD1. CDR1 and CDR2 from the germline V gene are SGDLS and YYNGEE. The CDR3 extends over 15 amino acids. With V trimmed by 4 bases and J by 0 bases, 5 bases remained unmatched. This chain's CDR3 is CASSQTGISTDTQYF. In DNA, the CDR3 is TGTGCCAGCAGCCAGACAGGGATTAGCACAGATACGCAGTATTTT.

The CDR3 region has the DNA TGCGCCAGCAGCCGCGGGACAGGCGCCTACGAGCAGTACTTC. This gives the protein CASSRGTGAYEQYF. This chain connects TRBV5-1 to TRBJ2-7; 8 positions match TRBD1. The CDR3 has 14 residues. The V gene's germline CDR1 is SGHRS and CDR2 YFSETQ. The ends lost 4 bases at V and 2 bases at J; junction bases unmatched: 5.

V gene TRBV7-2 combines with J gene TRBJ1-5; D is undetermined. The CDR3 contains 12 residues. Trimming removed 5 bases from V and 1 base from J, with 3 bases in between. The V gene's germline CDR1 is SGHTA and CDR2 FQGNSA. The CDR3 reads CASSLSNQPQHF. The DNA of the CDR3 is TGTGCCAGCAGCCTCAGCAATCAGCCCCAGCATTTT.

The chain employs TRBV28 and TRBJ2-7; 7 bases map to TRBD1. After removal of 8 bases from V and 6 bases from J, the junction contained 7 bases not matched to a gene. The CDR3 spans 12 residues. CDR1 MDHEN and CDR2 SYDVKM come from the germline V gene. CDR3 DNA sequence: TGTGCCAGCTGGACAGGCCTGGGCGAGCAGTACTTC. Protein: CASWTGLGEQYF.

The chain combines TRBV5-6 with TRBJ1-2; 7 nucleotides match TRBD1. This CDR3 spans 15 amino acids. Germline CDR1 SGHDT, CDR2 YYEEEE. J was trimmed by 6 bases and V by 4 bases; bases with no gene match: 12. The CDR3 sequence: CASSQEITGDDGYTF. CDR3 DNA sequence: TGTGCCAGCAGCCAGGAGATTACAGGGGACGATGGCTACACCTTC.

The chain links TRBV28 to TRBJ1-4; D is perhaps TRBD1 (5 bases). V dropped 6 bases and J dropped 8 bases, with 13 bases sitting between them. The CDR3 extends over 13 amino acids. Germline values: CDR1 MDHEN, CDR2 SYDVKM. The CDR3 sequence: CASRPRGREKLFF. DNA of the CDR3: TGTGCCAGCAGGCCGCGGGGCAGGGAAAAACTGTTTTTT.